This T cell receptor (beta chain) was recorded in a study of blood T cell repertoires in COVID-19. V shed 2 bases, J shed 4 bases, and the junction held 4 bases outside the gene matches. The CDR3 length is 15 residues. Germline CDR1 KGHSH, CDR2 LQKENI. In the source study's methods: Amplification with reference gene primers provided the estimates of nucleated cell counts. Data came from immunoSEQ multiplex PCR; TCRdb stores just in-frame clones and leaves some out. V, J and clone size reflect that table, while D and trimming were determined from the DNA. In the table there are around 310,000 clones, just under 90% of which are singletons. Participant age was roughly 18 to 95 years, and participants resided in 20 to 30 US areas.

This TCR was sampled from a woman in her twenties or thirties who had recovered from COVID-19. Sequences were obtained from PBMCs or T cells enriched from blood (not recorded which). V and J are TRBV18 and TRBJ1-5, with 8 bases aligning to TRBD1. CDR3 in DNA: TGTGCCAGCTCACCATCCGGGACAGGTAATCAGCCCCAGCATTTT. Translated, it gives CASSPSGTGNQPQHF. The whole variable domain, filled in from reference TRBV18 and TRBJ1-5, reads NAGVMQNPRHLVRRRGQEARLRCSPMKGHSHVYWYRQLPEEGLKFMVYLQKENIIDESGMPKERFSAEFPKEGPSILRIQQVVRGDSAAYFCASSPSGTGNQPQHFGDGTRLSIL.